This T cell receptor (beta chain) was captured in a study of T cell repertoires in cytomegalovirus infection. Study as a whole: CMV infection and matching HLA type were both indicated by public TCR beta signatures. The study, taken as a whole, reports: Clonotype analysis showed dominance of the ex vivo response by HLA-C-restricted CMV-specific TCR beta clonotypes.

TCRdb recomputed calls from the reads with MiXCR, one row per CDR3 protein. The repertoire includes approximately 770,000 distinct CDR3 sequences, just under 30% of them detected once, and under 15% sits in the top ten. Remarks on this clonotype: What it binds is not known.

The ends were cut back, 0 bases at V and 3 bases at J, with 8 bases in the middle. This CDR3 has 14 residues. Germline V gives CDR1 SGHDN, CDR2 FVKESK. This receptor was obtained from a human donor in good health (CMV status not recorded). Some clones in this sample may be carry-over from other donors' samples. The chain employs TRBV14 and TRBJ1-2; D unresolved. The material was cultured CD8+ T cells from PBMCs, obtained from culture after CMV antigen stimulation. This chain's CDR3 is CASSQDPGYYGYTF. The CDR3 nucleotides are TGTGCCAGCAGCCAAGATCCGGGCTACTATGGCTACACCTTC.